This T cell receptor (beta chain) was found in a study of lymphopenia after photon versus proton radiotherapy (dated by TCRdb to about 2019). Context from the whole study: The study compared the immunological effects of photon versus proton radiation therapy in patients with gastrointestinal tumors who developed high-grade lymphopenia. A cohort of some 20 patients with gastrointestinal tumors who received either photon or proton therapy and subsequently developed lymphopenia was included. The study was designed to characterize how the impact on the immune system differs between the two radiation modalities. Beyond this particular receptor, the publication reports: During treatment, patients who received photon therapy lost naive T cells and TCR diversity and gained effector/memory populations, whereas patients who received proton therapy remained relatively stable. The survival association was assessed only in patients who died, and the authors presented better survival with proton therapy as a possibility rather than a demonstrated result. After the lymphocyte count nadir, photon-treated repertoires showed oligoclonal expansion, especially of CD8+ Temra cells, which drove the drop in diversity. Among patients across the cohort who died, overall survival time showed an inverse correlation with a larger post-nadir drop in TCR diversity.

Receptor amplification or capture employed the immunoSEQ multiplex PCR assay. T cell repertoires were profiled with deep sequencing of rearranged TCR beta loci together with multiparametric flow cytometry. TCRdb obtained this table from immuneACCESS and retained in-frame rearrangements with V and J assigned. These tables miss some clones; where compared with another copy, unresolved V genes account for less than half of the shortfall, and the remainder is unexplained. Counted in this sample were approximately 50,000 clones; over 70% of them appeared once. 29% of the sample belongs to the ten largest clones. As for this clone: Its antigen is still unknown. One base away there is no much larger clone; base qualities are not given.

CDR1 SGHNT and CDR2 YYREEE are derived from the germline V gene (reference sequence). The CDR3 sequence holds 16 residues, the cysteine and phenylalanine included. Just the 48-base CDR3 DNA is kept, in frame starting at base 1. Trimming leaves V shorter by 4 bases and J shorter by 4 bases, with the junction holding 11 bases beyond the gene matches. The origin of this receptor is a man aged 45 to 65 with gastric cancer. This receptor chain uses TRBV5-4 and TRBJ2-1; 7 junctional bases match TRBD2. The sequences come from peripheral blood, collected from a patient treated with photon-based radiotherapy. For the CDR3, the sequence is CASSPPSGVGYNEQFF. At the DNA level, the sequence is TGTGCCAGCAGCCCCCCGAGCGGGGTGGGGTACAATGAGCAGTTCTTC.